The clone carrying this TCR beta chain was observed many times. This entry is derived from a study of T cells in Graves' hyperthyroidism and ophthalmopathy. What was amplified from RNA transcripts were TCR beta CDR3 regions. HTBI primers drove first-round RT-PCR of the TCR CDR3. TCRdb re-called the multiplex PCR reads through MiXCR, storing one row per CDR3 protein. In the table there are approximately 590,000 distinct CDR3 sequences, about a sixth of which are singletons. The sample was blood. The source of this sequence is a woman aged 25-40 years with Graves' hyperthyroidism.

In DNA form, the CDR3 reads TGTGCCAGTTCCACGACGGCAAGTCGCGCCGGGGAGCTGTTTTTT. It specifies CASSTTASRAGELFF. The chain uses TRBV6-1 and TRBJ2-2; D is ambiguous. V lost 9 bases to trimming and J lost 6 bases, with 20 bases between them. In germline, CDR1 is MNHNS, CDR2 SASEGT. The CDR3 covers 15 residues.